The 26 T cell receptor beta chains reported below all come from one sample, sequenced in a study of T cell responses to AZD1222 COVID-19 vaccine. Only in-frame clones appear in the TCRdb table, and some are missing; sequencing was by immunoSEQ multiplex PCR. The sample consists of approximately 110,000 clones, roughly 90% of them appearing once. Sequencing was performed on peripheral blood, taken on day 0 of MenACWY control vaccination. All receptors derive from an adult in good health.

This clone was seen more than once but under ten times. The rearrangement uses TRBV9 and TRBJ1-6; TRBD1 matches 9 bases. Germline V gene data show CDR1 as SGDLS and CDR2 as YYNGEE. J lost 7 bases, V lost 4 bases, and 6 bases had no gene match. CDR3 length equals 15 residues. The CDR3 sequence: CASSQRTGVNSPLHF. CDR3 nucleotides: TGTGCCAGCAGCCAACGGACAGGGGTGAATTCACCCCTCCACTTT.

The chain carries TRBV20-1 and TRBJ2-7, with 9 bases that match TRBD1. The CDR3 has 16 residues. Germline CDR1 and CDR2: DFQATT and SNEGSKA (reference sequence). Trimming cost V 3 bases and J 3 bases; bases outside gene matches: 12. CDR3 coding DNA: TGCAGTGCTAGTGGAGATTCCGGGACAGGGCTCTACGAGCAGTACTTC. Protein sequence: CSASGDSGTGLYEQYF.

V gene TRBV6-6 combines with J gene TRBJ1-1, with unresolved D. The CDR3 contains 14 residues. The V end lost 5 bases, the J end lost 3 bases, and 13 bases lay between the germline ends. Germline V CDR1 and CDR2: MNHNY, SVGAGI (reference sequence). The CDR3 DNA is TGTGCCAGCAGTGCCCCCATACTAGACACTGAAGCTTTCTTT. It is translated as CASSAPILDTEAFF.

The gene calls are TRBV7-8 and TRBJ2-3; D gene uncertain. The germline V gene has CDR1 SGHVS and CDR2 FQNEAQ. This CDR3 comprises 16 residues. Deletions cut 1 base from V and 1 base from J, with 12 bases between. The CDR3 protein is CASSLVGQVRTDTQYF. In DNA, the CDR3 is TGTGCCAGCAGCTTAGTAGGGCAGGTTCGCACAGATACGCAGTATTTT.

The rearrangement uses TRBV5-4 and TRBJ2-2, with TRBD1 matching 7 bases. In germline, CDR1 is SGHNT, CDR2 YYREEE (reference sequence). The V and J ends lost 4 bases and 2 bases, in that order; junction bases with no gene match: 8. The CDR3 runs to 16 residues. CDR3 in DNA: TGTGCCAGCAGCCCCCGGACAGGAATCAACACCGGGGAGCTGTTTTTT. This translates into CASSPRTGINTGELFF.

The chain joins TRBV12-3 or TRBV12-4 to TRBJ2-2, with D possibly matching TRBD2 (5 bases). The V gene lost 5 bases and the J gene lost 5 bases, with 6 bases spanning the gap. There are 12 residues in the CDR3. For the CDR3, the DNA is TGTGCCAGCAGTCGGGGTACCGGGGAGCTGTTTTTT. Its translation: CASSRGTGELFF.

This clone was detected once. V gene TRBV5-6 combines with J gene TRBJ1-6; 7 bases match TRBD1. Germline V gives CDR1 SGHDT, CDR2 YYEEEE. The CDR3 extends over 16 amino acids. V gave up 4 bases and J gave up 2 bases; unmatched junction bases: 6. This chain's CDR3 is CASSPPTGTYNSPLHF. The DNA of the CDR3 is TGTGCCAGCAGCCCACCGACAGGGACCTATAATTCACCCCTCCACTTT. Full variable domain (missing parts from reference TRBV5-6 and TRBJ1-6): DAGVTQSPTHLIKTRGQQVTLRCSPKSGHDTVSWYQQALGQGPQFIFQYYEEEERQRGNFPDRFSGHQFPNYSSELNVNALLLGDSALYLCASSPPTGTYNSPLHFGNGTRLTVT.

Concerning this clone: Other DNA sequences of this sample code for an identical CDR3. The chain recombines TRBV13 with TRBJ1-2, with unresolved D. From germline, CDR1 is PRHDT and CDR2 FYEKMQ (reference sequence). There are 15 residues in the CDR3. V lost 0 bases to trimming and J lost 2 bases, with 10 bases between them. In DNA form, the CDR3 reads TGTGCCAGCAGCTTAGGCCCCGGACGGAACTATGGCTACACCTTC. The encoded protein is CASSLGPGRNYGYTF.

The gene calls are TRBV19 and TRBJ1-1; no definite D call. The germline V gene encodes CDR1 LNHDA and CDR2 SQIVND (reference sequence). This CDR3 region has 15 residues. Trimming cost V 4 bases and J 0 bases, with 12 bases left between them. The CDR3 protein is CASSRVVWVNTEAFF. The CDR3 nucleotides read TGTGCCAGTAGTAGGGTTGTTTGGGTGAACACTGAAGCTTTCTTT.

As to this clone: One end of the junction fails to match germline, which may point to a read error. V usage is TRBV25-1 and J usage is TRBJ1-2; weak D call: TRBD1 (5 bases). CDR3 length: 13 residues. Germline CDR1 MGHDK, CDR2 SYGVNS. CDR3 loop: CACSGGVRLGYTF. The CDR3 DNA is TGTGCCTGCAGTGGAGGGGTCAGGTTGGGCTACACCTTC.

The chain combines TRBV6-5 with TRBJ2-7; tentatively, D is TRBD1 or TRBD2 (6 bases each). Trimming took off 6 bases at V and 1 base at J, with 13 bases between the two ends. The CDR3 contains 14 residues. Germline V gene lookup returns CDR1 MNHEY and CDR2 SVGAGI. The CDR3 loop is CASRPTGRSYEQYF. CDR3 coding DNA: TGTGCCAGCAGACCTACAGGGAGGTCCTACGAGCAGTACTTC.

The CDR3 nucleotides read TGTGCCAGCAGCGTAGAGACTGGACCCTACGAGCAGTACTTC. This codes for CASSVETGPYEQYF. This chain uses TRBV9 with TRBJ2-7; no definite D call. Looked up from germline, CDR1 is SGDLS and CDR2 is YYNGEE. Trimming removed 0 bases at V and 2 bases at J, with 9 bases between. CDR3 length: 14 amino acids. Complete variable domain (other parts from reference TRBV9 and TRBJ2-7): DSGVTQTPKHLITATGQRVTLRCSPRSGDLSVYWYQQSLDQGLQFLIQYYNGEERAKGNILERFSAQQFPDLHSELNLSSLELGDSALYFCASSVETGPYEQYFGPGTRLTVT.

The V gene is TRBV11-2, the J gene TRBJ2-3, with D possibly matching TRBD1 (6 bases). This CDR3 comprises 16 residues. Trimming shortened V by 5 bases and J by 0 bases, and 15 bases separated the two germline ends. Germline CDR1 SGHAT, CDR2 FQNNGV. As DNA, the CDR3 is TGTGCCAGCAGCCGTACCGGGACAACTAGCACAGATACGCAGTATTTT. Translation: CASSRTGTTSTDTQYF.

The V call is TRBV30, the J call TRBJ2-3; 8 nucleotides align to TRBD2. Trimming cost V 6 bases and J 5 bases; bases outside gene matches: 7. In germline, CDR1 is GTSNPN, CDR2 SVGIG (reference sequence). This CDR3 comprises 13 residues. This chain's CDR3 is CACAGGVGDTQYF. The CDR3 DNA reads TGTGCCTGCGCGGGGGGCGTTGGAGATACGCAGTATTTT.

The rearrangement links TRBV19 to TRBJ1-1; D possibly corresponds to TRBD1 (5 bases). The germline V gene encodes CDR1 LNHDA and CDR2 SQIVND (reference sequence). The V end was cut by 1 base, the J end by 6 bases, with 12 bases between. The CDR3 has 14 amino acids. The CDR3 region has the DNA TGTGCCAGTAGTATAGTTGGGGGTCGAGCTGAAGCTTTCTTT. The encoded protein is CASSIVGGRAEAFF.

J is TRBJ1-1 and V is TRBV27; 9 bases align to TRBD1. Germline assignment: CDR1 MNHEY and CDR2 SMNVEV (reference sequence). The V gene end was trimmed by 5 bases and the J gene end by 0 bases; junction bases not matched to a gene: 4. The CDR3 loop spans 15 amino acids. CDR3 sequence (DNA): TGTGCCAGCAGTCCTAGGACAGGGGTGAACACTGAAGCTTTCTTT. Encoded protein: CASSPRTGVNTEAFF.

The rearrangement uses TRBV24-1 and TRBJ2-3; D remains unclear. This CDR3 has 16 residues. V lost 2 bases, J lost 1 base, and 12 bases lay in between. CDR1 and CDR2 (germline): KGHDR, SFDVKD. CDR3 in DNA: TGTGCCACCAGTGATTATTCGCGAGGCGGCACAGATACGCAGTATTTT. Translated, it gives CATSDYSRGGTDTQYF.

The V call is TRBV7-2, the J call TRBJ2-1, with D unclear. Germline V gene data show CDR1 as SGHTA and CDR2 as FQGNSA. V dropped 5 bases and J dropped 6 bases, with 23 bases sitting between them. This CDR3 is 17 amino acids long. CDR3 loop: CASSQDIAVHRSNEQFF. Written as DNA, the CDR3 is TGTGCCAGCAGCCAAGACATCGCAGTTCACCGAAGCAATGAGCAGTTCTTC.

The J gene is TRBJ2-2, the V gene TRBV28; 7 bases line up with TRBD1. This CDR3 contains 15 residues. CDR1 is MDHEN, CDR2 SYDVKM, per germline. Trimming removed 5 bases from V and 6 bases from J; junction bases left unmatched: 9. The CDR3 nucleotides read TGTGCCAGCAGTCACCGGGACAGAGGTTCCGGGGAGCTGTTTTTT. The encoded protein is CASSHRDRGSGELFF.

V is TRBV30 and J is TRBJ1-5; no definite D call. CDR3 length: 13 amino acids. From germline, CDR1 is GTSNPN and CDR2 SVGIG (reference sequence). V lost 2 bases, J lost 7 bases, and 12 bases lay in between. The CDR3 nucleotides read TGTGCCTGGAGTAGCCGGGGTGGCCAGCCCCAGCATTTT. This codes for CAWSSRGGQPQHF.

As DNA, the CDR3 is TGCGCCAGCAGCGTGACAGGGGGAGGGAACACTGAAGCTTTCTTT. Residues: CASSVTGGGNTEAFF. The V gene is TRBV5-1, the J gene TRBJ1-1, with 9 bases lining up with TRBD1. The CDR3 length is 15 residues. The germline CDR1 and CDR2 sequences are SGHRS and YFSETQ. Losses at the gene ends were 4 bases for V and 1 base for J; bases not matched to a gene: 5.

V usage is TRBV6-2 or TRBV6-3 and J usage is TRBJ2-3, with TRBD2 as a possible D gene (5 bases). Germline lookup yields CDR1 MNHEY and CDR2 SVGEGT. Deletions cut 5 bases from V and 5 bases from J, with 14 bases between. This CDR3 is built from 14 residues. CDR3: CASSRVGARDTQYF. CDR3 in DNA: TGTGCCAGCAGTCGGGTGGGAGCCAGAGATACGCAGTATTTT.

CDR3 protein: CATSDGAGGSYNEQFF. CDR3 DNA: TGTGCCACCAGTGACGGGGCGGGAGGATCCTACAATGAGCAGTTCTTC. This chain joins TRBV24-1 and TRBJ2-1; 8 positions match TRBD2. The CDR3 contains 16 residues. V lost 4 bases, J lost 1 base, and 5 bases stayed unmatched. Germline CDR1 is KGHDR and CDR2 is SFDVKD.

For the CDR3, the DNA is TGTGCCAGCAGCTTAGATTCCGGACACTCCTACGAGCAGTACTTC. Translated: CASSLDSGHSYEQYF. The chain couples TRBV11-2 to TRBJ2-7; D is possibly TRBD1 (5 bases). The CDR3 contains 15 residues. The germline V and J ends were trimmed by 0 bases and 0 bases, with 9 bases remaining between them. CDR1 and CDR2 from the germline V gene are SGHAT and FQNNGV.

The chain employs TRBV18 and TRBJ1-5; 9 nucleotides match TRBD1. This CDR3 spans 17 amino acids. CDR1 is KGHSH and CDR2 is LQKENI in the germline V gene. Unmatched junction bases numbered 6, after V lost 3 bases and J lost 0 bases. CDR3 in amino acids: CASSPGQGRISNQPQHF. The CDR3 region has the DNA TGTGCCAGCTCACCTGGACAGGGGAGGATTAGCAATCAGCCCCAGCATTTT.

V is TRBV5-5 and J is TRBJ2-1; 12 bases map to TRBD2. There are 19 residues in the CDR3. CDR1 and CDR2 (germline): SGHKS, YYEKEE (reference sequence). V shed 4 bases and J 6 bases; nucleotides not matched to a gene: 17. Written as DNA, the CDR3 is TGTGCCAGCAGCGTAAGGGGACTAGCGGGCACCAGGCTGTCCAATGAGCAGTTCTTC. Amino acid sequence: CASSVRGLAGTRLSNEQFF.